The 14 T cell receptor beta chains given below trace back to one sample, sequenced in a study of T cell repertoires in cytomegalovirus infection. No cognate antigen is known for these TCRs. Via MiXCR, TCRdb re-called the reads, giving one row per CDR3 protein. The repertoire has approximately 470,000 distinct CDR3 sequences, roughly 42% of them found once; the top ten carry about 41%. The sequencing here drew on cultured PBMCs, taken from culture after CMV antigen stimulation. These receptor sequences come from a human donor in good health (CMV status not recorded). Some clones in this sample may be carry-over from other donors' samples.

This clonotype has a handful of counts. V usage is TRBV7-2 and J usage is TRBJ2-1, with a weak D call TRBD2 (6 bases). Germline V gene lookup returns CDR1 SGHTA and CDR2 FQGNSA. V lost 4 bases to trimming and J lost 9 bases, with 16 bases between them. This CDR3 is built from 14 residues. The DNA for the CDR3 is TGTGCCAGCAGCTCATGGGGGGTTCTGGTTGAGCAGTTCTTC. Amino acids: CASSSWGVLVEQFF.

V is TRBV14 and J is TRBJ2-2, with 7 nucleotides matching TRBD2. The germline V gene has CDR1 SGHDN and CDR2 FVKESK. V lost 6 bases, J lost 5 bases, and 18 bases stayed unmatched. This CDR3 has 18 residues. Here the CDR3 DNA reads TGTGCCAGCAGACGTCCCATGAAGTGGCGGGGGTATACCGGGGAGCTGTTTTTT. As protein: CASRRPMKWRGYTGELFF.

CDR3 bases: TGTGCCAGCAGCCCATCCGGGACTGCCTACAATGAGCAGTTCTTC. It translates to CASSPSGTAYNEQFF. V gene TRBV7-2 combines with J gene TRBJ2-1; possible D gene TRBD2, 6 bases. The CDR3 is made up of 15 amino acids. Trimming removed 5 bases from V and 2 bases from J, with 13 bases in between. Looked up from germline, CDR1 is SGHTA and CDR2 is FQGNSA.

In DNA form, the CDR3 reads TGTGCCAGCAGCGATAGCGGGAGGGCCCACAATGAGCAGTTCTTC. Protein product: CASSDSGRAHNEQFF. V is TRBV25-1 and J is TRBJ2-1; 11 positions agree with TRBD2. This CDR3 contains 15 residues. The germline gives CDR1 MGHDK, CDR2 SYGVNS. The trim removed 6 bases at V and 5 bases at J, leaving 6 bases unmatched.

The chain carries TRBV6-8 and TRBJ1-5, with D tentatively TRBD1 (5 bases). Trimming shortened V by 5 bases and J by 4 bases, and 9 bases separated the two germline ends. Germline V lookup: CDR1 MNHGY, CDR2 SAAAGT. This CDR3 region has 13 residues. CDR3 nucleotides: TGTGCCAGCAGTCGGGGCAGAAATCAGCCCCAGCATTTT. Protein sequence: CASSRGRNQPQHF.

Details on this clonotype: At one end, the junction sequence differs from germline, possibly due to a read error. In DNA, the CDR3 is TGTGCCACACAGCTGGTATCAAGAGAAGATACGAAGTATTTT. Residues: CATQLVSREDTKYF. The chain carries TRBV2 and TRBJ2-3; D unresolved. The germline V gene encodes CDR1 SNHLY and CDR2 FYNNEI. The CDR3 sequence is 14 residues long.

This sequence joins TRBV6-5 and TRBJ1-1; D unclear. With 2 bases removed from V and 0 bases from J, the gap between germline ends came to 22 bases. The CDR3 totals 19 residues. Germline V gene lookup returns CDR1 MNHEY and CDR2 SVGAGI. CDR3 coding DNA: TGTGCCAGCAGTTACCTTCAGGTCAGCGAGTCTACCATGAACACTGAAGCTTTCTTT. It is translated as CASSYLQVSESTMNTEAFF.

This clonotype has a handful of counts. The CDR3 region is CASSSGSLPAYNEQFF. CDR3 nucleotides: TGTGCCAGCAGCTCTGGGAGCCTCCCCGCCTACAATGAGCAGTTCTTC. This chain uses TRBV5-4 with TRBJ2-1, with D maybe TRBD2 (5 bases). CDR3 length equals 16 residues. The germline gives CDR1 SGHNT, CDR2 YYREEE (reference sequence). Trimming cost V 3 bases and J 2 bases, with 15 bases left between them.

The chain combines TRBV7-9 with TRBJ1-6, with D tentatively TRBD1 (5 bases). Germline V gene sequence: CDR1 SEHNR, CDR2 FQNEAQ (reference sequence). The CDR3 contains 14 residues. Deletions cut 3 bases from V and 2 bases from J, with 5 bases between. The CDR3: CASSLGPYNSPLHF. The CDR3 DNA reads as TGTGCCAGCAGCTTGGGGCCCTATAATTCACCCCTCCACTTT.

The V gene is TRBV7-7, the J gene TRBJ2-5, with D perhaps TRBD1 or TRBD2 (6 bases each). Germline V gives CDR1 SSHAT, CDR2 FNYEAQ (reference sequence). V was cut by 2 bases and J by 5 bases, with 18 bases left in between. The CDR3 length is 16 residues. Written as DNA, the CDR3 is TGTGCCAGCAGCTTACAACTAGGAGGGACATCTGAGACCCAGTACTTC. Protein product: CASSLQLGGTSETQYF.

In this sample, this clonotype turned up once. The genes are TRBV12-3 or TRBV12-4 and TRBJ2-2; possible D gene TRBD2, 6 bases. V was shortened by 3 bases and J by 6 bases, with 20 bases between the two germline ends. This CDR3 spans 17 amino acids. The CDR3 protein is CASSFAPGTPKAGELFF. The CDR3 DNA follows: TGTGCCAGCAGTTTCGCGCCCGGGACTCCGAAAGCCGGGGAGCTGTTTTTT.

V and J are TRBV4-3 and TRBJ2-1, with 10 bases matching TRBD2. CDR1 is LGHNA, CDR2 YSLEER, per germline. Germline trimming cut 0 bases from V and 4 bases from J; bases unmatched to any gene: 15. The length of the CDR3 is 20 residues. The CDR3 coding sequence is TGCGCCAGCAGCCAAGACAGCCTAGCGGGAGAACTGGTAGCTTACAATGAGCAGTTCTTC. Its translation: CASSQDSLAGELVAYNEQFF.

There are a few counts of this clonotype. This chain connects TRBV7-2 to TRBJ2-5; D is unclear. This CDR3 spans 14 amino acids. Germline loops: CDR1 SGHTA, CDR2 FQGNSA. V was shortened by 5 bases and J by 2 bases, with 12 bases between the two germline ends. This chain's CDR3 is CASSIPRVQETQYF. The CDR3 region has the DNA TGTGCCAGCAGCATACCCCGGGTGCAAGAGACCCAGTACTTC. Full variable domain (outside the CDR3, taken from reference TRBV7-2 and TRBJ2-5): GAGVSQSPSNKVTEKGKDVELRCDPISGHTALYWYRQSLGQGLEFLIYFQGNSAPDKSGLPSDRFSAERTGGSVSTLTIQRTQQEDSAVYLCASSIPRVQETQYFGPGTRLLVL.

This clonotype was observed a handful of times. This chain connects TRBV19 to TRBJ1-5, with a tentative D call TRBD1 (6 bases). The CDR3 covers 15 residues. Germline lookup yields CDR1 LNHDA and CDR2 SQIVND (reference sequence). Trimming stripped 4 bases from V and 7 bases from J, with 17 bases between. CDR3 residues: CASSKITGAGQPQHF. CDR3 DNA sequence: TGTGCCAGTAGTAAAATCACGGGGGCAGGGCAGCCCCAGCATTTT.